This paragraph covers one T cell receptor beta chain sequence. It lacks a known antigen. Within one base of it there is no much larger clone, and no base qualities were kept. The germline V end is reduced by 7 bases and the J end by 5 bases; junction bases left unmatched: 5. Inclusive of the bounding cysteine and phenylalanine, the CDR3 is 13 residues long. Solely the CDR3 DNA is kept, with 39 bases framed from the first base. The germline V gene gives CDR1 as KGHSH and CDR2 as LQKENI. TCRbeta CDR3 regions were amplified from genomic DNA by means of the immunoSEQ Assay, a bias-controlled multiplex PCR. The original methods were these. The number of nucleated cells in each sample was estimated from the amplification of reference gene primers within the assay. To quantify the absolute abundance of each unique TCRbeta CDR3 rearrangement, sequence reads were collapsed and filtered. Productive Simpson clonality was computed per sample as the square root of Simpson's diversity index over productive rearrangements. TCRdb stores this immuneACCESS table with in-frame sequences only. Part of the clones is absent; in the studies checked, under half of the shortfall reflects unresolved V genes, and no reason is known for the rest. Clone size and V and J calls were adopted from that table, with D and trimming inferred from the DNA. The sample records roughly 410,000 clones, around 87% of which are singletons. 2.3% of the sample comes from the top ten.

The data were taken from a study of blood T cell repertoires in COVID-19 (dated by TCRdb to the early 2020s). Looking at the study overall: Samples covering the acute and convalescent phases of COVID-19 were provided by collaborators in the United States, Italy and Spain. Where HLA class I and class II types were available, the types were taken from metadata supplied by the sample provider, not from assay-based typing. The material from the prospective study consisted of cDNA or gDNA derived from T cells, B-cell-depleted T cells, or PBMCs. A freely available public database, intended as a resource for researchers studying the immune response to SARS-CoV-2, is where the repertoires were released. Nearly every sample came with metadata listing a de-identified subject ID, COVID-19 status, age in years and sex. Samples came from the ongoing ImmuneRACE study (first 160 participants) plus 1,254 subjects from 6 global collaborators. Deeply sampled blood TCRbeta repertoires from subjects exposed to, actively infected with, or recovered from COVID-19 were included in the dataset.

General findings and caveats noted by the study authors: Clinical and demographic metadata were provided uncurated, with the amount varying by source and participant.

At one collaborating source in Seattle, patients were enrolled during active infection and were followed longitudinally through the course of disease. Whole blood was collected in K2EDTA tubes by collaborating institutions according to the institutions' own protocols. For TCRbeta analysis, collaborators shipped samples as frozen whole blood, isolated PBMCs, or DNA extracted from either of those sample types. This receptor was obtained from a woman aged 60 to 75 with COVID-19, enrolled during active disease. Sequencing was performed on peripheral blood. This receptor chain uses TRBV18 and TRBJ1-1, and 9 junction bases match TRBD1. The DNA reads TGTGCCAGCTTCACAGGGGGCGGAACTGAAGCTTTCTTT. The encoded protein is CASFTGGGTEAFF.